These 9 T cell receptor beta chains originate from one sample sequenced in a study of blood T cell repertoires in COVID-19. Clones were read by immunoSEQ multiplex PCR, and TCRdb kept only the in-frame ones, dropping some. The table lists a few hundred thousand clones, roughly 80% of them singletons. The sequencing input was PBMCs or T cells enriched from blood (not recorded which). Receptors were obtained from a man between 25 and 39 years old with acute COVID-19.

The rearrangement uses TRBV27 and TRBJ2-1; 11 positions match TRBD2. V lost 5 bases to trimming and J lost 4 bases; unmatched junction nucleotides: 13. Per the germline V gene, CDR1 is MNHEY and CDR2 is SMNVEV (reference sequence). CDR3 length equals 18 residues. The CDR3 DNA reads TGTGCCAGCAGTCTGGAACTAGCGGGGGCCGGTGGATACAATGAGCAGTTCTTC. Amino acids: CASSLELAGAGGYNEQFF.

This chain uses TRBV19 with TRBJ1-5; 7 positions match TRBD1. CDR3 length: 15 amino acids. Germline lookup yields CDR1 LNHDA and CDR2 SQIVND (reference sequence). V gave up 5 bases and J gave up 6 bases; unmatched junction bases: 10. CDR3 loop: CASSPIRGSGQPQHF. The CDR3 DNA follows: TGTGCCAGTAGTCCCATCAGGGGGAGTGGTCAGCCCCAGCATTTT. Full variable domain (remainder filled in from reference TRBV19 and TRBJ1-5): DGGITQSPKYLFRKEGQNVTLSCEQNLNHDAMYWYRQDPGQGLRLIYYSQIVNDFQKGDIAEGYSVSREKKESFPLTVTSAQKNPTAFYLCASSPIRGSGQPQHFGDGTRLSIL.

The chain joins TRBV5-6 to TRBJ2-5; 10 nucleotides agree with TRBD2. The trim removed 4 bases at V and 2 bases at J, leaving 5 bases unmatched. The CDR3 is 15 amino acids. CDR1 SGHDT and CDR2 YYEEEE come from the germline V gene. CDR3 sequence: CASSLSGRGQETQYF. CDR3 in DNA: TGTGCCAGCAGCCTCAGCGGGAGGGGACAAGAGACCCAGTACTTC.

CDR3 loop: CASSLDSLTEAFF. For the CDR3, the DNA is TGTGCCAGCAGCTTAGACAGCCTCACTGAAGCTTTCTTT. The chain has TRBV7-8 and TRBJ1-1; the D is unclear. From germline, CDR1 is SGHVS and CDR2 FQNEAQ. This CDR3 has 13 residues. Trimming removed 1 base at V and 4 bases at J, with 7 bases between.

The rearrangement joins TRBV3-1 (or the pseudogene TRBV3-2) to TRBJ2-1, with D possibly TRBD2 on 6 matching bases. Trimming removed 4 bases at V and 5 bases at J, with 18 bases between. Germline CDR1 reads LGHDT; CDR2 reads YNNKEL (reference sequence). This CDR3 is built from 16 residues. CDR3 bases: TGTGCCAGCAGCCCCTCCGCGGGATCGGGGCACAATGAGCAGTTCTTC. Its translation is CASSPSAGSGHNEQFF.

The V and J genes are TRBV7-3 and TRBJ2-2; perhaps TRBD1 as D (6 bases). Germline lookup yields CDR1 SGHTA and CDR2 FQGTGA. This CDR3 contains 15 residues. Between the trimmed V and J ends, which lost 1 base and 8 bases, there was a span of 14 bases. The DNA for the CDR3 is TGTGCCAGCAGCTTAAGGCAGGGGCCTTGGGGGGAGCTGTTTTTT. Its protein is CASSLRQGPWGELFF.

The rearrangement joins TRBV25-1 to TRBJ1-1; D is possibly TRBD1 (6 bases). The CDR3 sequence is 16 residues long. Trimming removed 8 bases at V and 4 bases at J, with 23 bases between. Germline-derived CDR1 and CDR2 are MGHDK and SYGVNS. The DNA of the CDR3 is TGTGCCAGCTCCGAGGCCGGGGGGCGTGAAAGCACTGAAGCTTTCTTT. Translation gives CASSEAGGRESTEAFF.

V usage is TRBV25-1 and J usage is TRBJ2-5; D may be TRBD1 (6 bases). Trimming took off 6 bases at V and 4 bases at J, with 12 bases between the two ends. Germline V gene sequence: CDR1 MGHDK, CDR2 SYGVNS. The CDR3 loop spans 13 amino acids. CDR3 nucleotide sequence: TGTGCCAGCAGAACAGGGTGGAGAGAGACCCAGTACTTC. Amino acid sequence: CASRTGWRETQYF.

V usage is TRBV28 and J usage is TRBJ1-1; 7 nucleotides match TRBD1. Germline V CDR1 and CDR2: MDHEN, SYDVKM. V lost 5 bases to trimming and J lost 2 bases; unmatched junction nucleotides: 8. The CDR3 extends over 15 amino acids. The CDR3 reads CASSAPGGPNTEAFF. The CDR3 coding sequence is TGTGCCAGCAGTGCCCCAGGGGGTCCCAACACTGAAGCTTTCTTT. The full variable domain, its missing parts supplied by reference TRBV28 and TRBJ1-1, is DVKVTQSSRYLVKRTGEKVFLECVQDMDHENMFWYRQDPGLGLRLIYFSYDVKMKEKGDIPEGYSVSREKKERFSLILESASTNQTSMYLCASSAPGGPNTEAFFGQGTRLTVV.